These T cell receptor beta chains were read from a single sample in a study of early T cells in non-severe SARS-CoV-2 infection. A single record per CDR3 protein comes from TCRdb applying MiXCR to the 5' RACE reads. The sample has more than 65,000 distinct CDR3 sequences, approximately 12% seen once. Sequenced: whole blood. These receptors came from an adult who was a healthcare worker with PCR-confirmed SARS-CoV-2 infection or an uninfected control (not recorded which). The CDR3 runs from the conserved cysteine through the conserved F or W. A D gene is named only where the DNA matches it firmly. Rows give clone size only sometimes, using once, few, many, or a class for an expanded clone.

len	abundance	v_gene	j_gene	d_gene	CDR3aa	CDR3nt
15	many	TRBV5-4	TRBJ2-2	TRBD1	CASSRQGAGTGELFF	TGTGCCAGCAGTCGACAGGGGGCGGGCACCGGGGAGCTGTTTTTT
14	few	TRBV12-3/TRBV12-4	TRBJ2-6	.	CATERVAGANVLTF	TGTGCCACCGAAAGGGTAGCTGGGGCCAACGTCCTGACTTTC
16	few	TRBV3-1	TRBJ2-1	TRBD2	CASSQDRLAENDEQFF	TGTGCCAGCAGCCAAGATCGGCTAGCGGAAAACGATGAGCAGTTCTTC
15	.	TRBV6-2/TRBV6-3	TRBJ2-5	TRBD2	CASSPYSGSQETQYF	TGTGCCAGCAGTCCCTATAGCGGGAGTCAAGAGACCCAGTACTTC
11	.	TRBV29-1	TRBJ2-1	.	CSATEYNEQFF	TGCAGCGCCACAGAGTACAATGAGCAGTTCTTC
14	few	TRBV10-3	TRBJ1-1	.	CAISESGRQPEAFF	TGTGCCATCAGTGAGTCGGGACGACAGCCCGAAGCTTTCTTT
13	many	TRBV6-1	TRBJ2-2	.	CASSAIVTGELFF	TGTGCCAGCAGTGCCATAGTGACCGGGGAGCTGTTTTTT
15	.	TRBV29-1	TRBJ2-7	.	CSVEGSGGQGYEQYF	TGCAGCGTTGAAGGCTCCGGGGGGCAGGGCTACGAGCAGTACTTC
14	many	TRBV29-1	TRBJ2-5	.	CSVKGTIYQETQYF	TGCAGCGTGAAAGGGACAATCTACCAAGAGACCCAGTACTTC
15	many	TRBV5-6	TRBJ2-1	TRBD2	CASSSSGRTYNEQFF	TGTGCCAGCAGCTCTAGCGGGAGGACCTACAATGAGCAGTTCTTC
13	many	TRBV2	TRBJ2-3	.	CASGVRGTDTQYF	TGTGCCAGCGGGGTCCGCGGCACAGATACGCAGTATTTT
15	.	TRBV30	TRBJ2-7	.	CAWSVWREASYEQYF	TGTGCCTGGAGTGTATGGCGGGAAGCCTCCTACGAGCAGTACTTC
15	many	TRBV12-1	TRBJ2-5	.	CARLLTSEGKETQYF	TGTGCCCGGCTTCTGACTAGCGAGGGAAAAGAGACCCAGTACTTC
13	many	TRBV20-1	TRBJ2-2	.	CSATDHNTGELFF	TGCAGTGCTACGGACCACAACACCGGGGAGCTGTTTTTT
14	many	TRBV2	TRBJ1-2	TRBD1	CASGRQGGADGYTF	TGTGCCAGCGGCAGACAGGGAGGGGCTGATGGCTACACCTTC
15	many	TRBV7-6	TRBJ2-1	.	CASSLGAGRRDEQFF	TGTGCCAGCAGCTTAGGGGCCGGGAGACGGGATGAGCAGTTCTTC
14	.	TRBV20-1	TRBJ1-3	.	CSARDLPSGNTIYF	TGCAGTGCTAGAGATTTACCCTCTGGAAACACCATATATTTT
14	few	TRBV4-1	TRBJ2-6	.	CASSHNSGANVLTF	TGCGCCAGCAGCCACAACTCTGGGGCCAACGTCCTGACTTTC
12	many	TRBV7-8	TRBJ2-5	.	CASSLEWETQYF	TGTGCCAGCAGCTTAGAGTGGGAGACCCAGTACTTC
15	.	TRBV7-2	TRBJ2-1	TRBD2	CASSLGAGGSNEQFF	TGTGCCAGCAGCTTAGGAGCGGGAGGGAGCAATGAGCAGTTCTTC
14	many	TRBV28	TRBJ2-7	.	CASSGGMGPDEQYF	TGTGCCAGCTCCGGCGGGATGGGTCCTGACGAGCAGTACTTC
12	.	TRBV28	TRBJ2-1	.	CASSLIANEQFF	TGTGCCAGCAGTCTTATAGCCAATGAGCAGTTCTTC
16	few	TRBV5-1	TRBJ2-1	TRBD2	CASSLEAGRAGNEQFF	TGCGCCAGCAGTTTGGAAGCCGGGAGGGCCGGCAATGAGCAGTTCTTC
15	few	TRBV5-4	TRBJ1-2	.	CASSLDRVGNYGYTF	TGTGCCAGCAGCTTGGACAGGGTGGGGAACTATGGCTACACCTTC
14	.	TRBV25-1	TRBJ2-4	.	CASSDGLAKNIQYF	TGTGCCAGCAGTGATGGGCTTGCCAAAAACATTCAGTACTTC
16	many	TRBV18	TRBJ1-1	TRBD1	CASSPPSGGKSTEAFF	TGTGCCAGCTCACCACCATCAGGGGGCAAGAGCACTGAAGCTTTCTTT
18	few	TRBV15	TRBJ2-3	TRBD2	CATSRVPGLAGGADTQYF	TGTGCCACCAGCAGAGTCCCTGGATTAGCGGGAGGTGCAGATACGCAGTATTTT
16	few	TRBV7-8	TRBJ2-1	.	CASSLSAEGSYNEQFF	TGTGCCAGCAGCTTATCCGCTGAGGGGTCCTACAATGAGCAGTTCTTC
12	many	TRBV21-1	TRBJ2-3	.	CASRRAPRTQYF	TGTGCCAGCAGGCGAGCCCCTAGGACGCAGTATTTT
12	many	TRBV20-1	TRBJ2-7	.	CSAPGRGDEQYF	TGCAGTGCCCCGGGCAGGGGGGACGAGCAGTACTTC
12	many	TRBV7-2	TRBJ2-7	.	CASTLGVNEQYF	TGTGCCAGCACCCTAGGGGTTAACGAGCAGTACTTC
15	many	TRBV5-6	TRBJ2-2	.	CASSVGAGGYLRLFF	TGTGCCAGCAGCGTGGGGGCGGGTGGATACCTCAGACTGTTTTTT